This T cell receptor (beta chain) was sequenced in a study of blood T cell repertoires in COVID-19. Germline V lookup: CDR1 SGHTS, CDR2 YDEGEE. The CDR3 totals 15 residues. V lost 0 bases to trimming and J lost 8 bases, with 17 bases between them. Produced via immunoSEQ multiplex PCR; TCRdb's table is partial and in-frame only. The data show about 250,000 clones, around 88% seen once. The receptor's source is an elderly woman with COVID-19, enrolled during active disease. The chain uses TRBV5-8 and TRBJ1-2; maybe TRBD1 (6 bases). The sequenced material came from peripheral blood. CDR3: CASSLGRGVVGGYTF. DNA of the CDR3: TGTGCCAGCAGCTTGGGCAGGGGAGTAGTCGGAGGCTACACCTTC. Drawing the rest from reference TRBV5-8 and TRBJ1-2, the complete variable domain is EAGVTQSPTHLIKTRGQQATLRCSPISGHTSVYWYQQALGLGLQFLLWYDEGEERNRGNFPPRFSGRQFPNYSSELNVNALELEDSALYLCASSLGRGVVGGYTFGSGTRLTVV.